The rows below give T cell receptor beta chains drawn from one sample of a study of technical replicates of blood from several donors. The assay was immunoSEQ multiplex PCR, and TCRdb's table has in-frame clones only and misses some. Of 91,000 or so clones in the sample, nearly 97% are singletons; the top ten hold around 0.21%. The specimen sequenced was T cells isolated from PBMCs. The receptors come from a human donor in good health. Each CDR3 is given with its conserved first and last residue. A D gene is named only where the DNA matches it firmly. The listing skips clone size in some rows; elsewhere it reads once, few, many or a size class.

TRBD2	.	TRBV4-1	TRBJ2-1	CASSQDPAGVTYNEQFF	TGCGCCAGCAGCCAAGATCCAGCGGGAGTAACCTACAATGAGCAGTTCTTC
.	.	TRBV6-1	TRBJ1-6	CASRIQSSYNSPLHF	TGTGCCAGCAGGATACAGAGCTCCTATAATTCACCCCTCCACTTT
TRBD2	.	TRBV5-1	TRBJ2-1	CASSFSGRRGNEQFF	TGCGCCAGCAGCTTCTCCGGGAGGCGAGGGAATGAGCAGTTCTTC
.	.	TRBV5-8	TRBJ2-3	CASSWWTGREGDTQYF	TGTGCCAGCAGCTGGTGGACAGGGCGGGAGGGAGATACGCAGTATTTT
TRBD1	.	TRBV7-2	TRBJ1-2	CASSLDRGAEGYTF	TGTGCCAGCAGCTTAGACAGGGGAGCAGAGGGCTACACCTTC
.	.	TRBV30	TRBJ1-5	CAWSVGGSNQPQHF	TGTGCCTGGAGTGTGGGAGGGAGCAATCAGCCCCAGCATTTT
.	.	TRBV18	TRBJ2-3	CASSPPTRTDTQYF	TGTGCCAGCTCACCACCCACTCGCACAGATACGCAGTATTTT
TRBD1	.	TRBV5-1	TRBJ1-1	CASSTYRGRSMNTEAFF	TGCGCCAGCAGCACATACAGGGGACGAAGCATGAACACTGAAGCTTTCTTT
.	.	TRBV5-1	TRBJ2-2	CASSPTISQNTGELFF	TGCGCCAGCAGCCCCACGATCTCACAGAACACCGGGGAGCTGTTTTTT
.	.	TRBV5-1	TRBJ1-1	CASSAGEVGAEAFF	TGCGCCAGCAGCGCTGGAGAGGTGGGAGCTGAAGCTTTCTTT
.	.	TRBV4-2	TRBJ1-5	CASSQATGQPQHF	TGTGCCAGCAGCCAAGCTACAGGACAGCCCCAGCATTTT
.	.	TRBV2	TRBJ1-4	CASSDQVVTTNEKLFF	TGTGCCAGCAGTGATCAGGTGGTGACAACTAATGAAAAACTGTTTTTT
.	.	TRBV7-2	TRBJ1-1	CASSFGHQNTEAFF	TGTGCCAGCAGCTTTGGACACCAAAACACTGAAGCTTTCTTT
TRBD1	.	TRBV5-1	TRBJ1-5	CASSLQGLDQPQHF	TGCGCCAGCAGCTTACAGGGGTTAGATCAGCCCCAGCATTTT
.	.	TRBV21-1	TRBJ2-3	CASTNVPKGPTQYF	TGTGCCAGCACCAATGTCCCTAAGGGGCCCACGCAGTATTTT
.	few	TRBV5-4	TRBJ2-7	CASSLRVTRTVRGLEQYF	TGTGCCAGCAGCTTGCGCGTTACCCGGACAGTTCGGGGTCTCGAGCAGTACTTC
TRBD1	.	TRBV27	TRBJ1-4	CATSRLGGGEKLFF	TGTGCCACCTCCCGCCTAGGGGGCGGTGAAAAACTGTTTTTT
.	.	TRBV4-1	TRBJ2-7	CATGGGSLYEQYF	TGCGCCACCGGTGGCGGCAGTTTATACGAGCAGTACTTC
.	once	TRBV4-2	TRBJ1-4	CASSLDLLTNEKLFF	TGTGCCAGCAGCCTAGACCTCCTGACTAATGAAAAACTGTTTTTT
.	.	TRBV5-1	TRBJ1-1	CASSLVIAVGGMNTEAFF	TGCGCCAGCAGCTTGGTGATCGCGGTTGGGGGCATGAACACTGAAGCTTTCTTT
TRBD1	.	TRBV27	TRBJ2-7	CASSFSRGDRGFAAHEQYF	TGTGCCAGCAGTTTCAGCCGGGGGGACAGGGGGTTTGCAGCGCACGAGCAGTACTTC
.	.	TRBV21-1	TRBJ2-7	CANPVSEGRKYF	TGTGCCAACCCCGTCTCCGAGGGTCGTAAGTACTTC
TRBD2	.	TRBV12-5	TRBJ2-7	CASALGLAGARGEQYF	TGTGCTAGTGCCCTGGGACTAGCGGGAGCGCGAGGCGAGCAGTACTTC
.	.	TRBV6-6	TRBJ1-6	CAAGSSPLHF	TGTGCCGCGGGCAGTTCACCCCTCCACTTT
.	.	TRBV9	TRBJ2-7	CASSVGESYEQYF	TGTGCCAGCAGCGTAGGAGAATCTTACGAGCAGTACTTC
.	.	TRBV29-1	TRBJ2-3	CSVGMGARSTDTQYF	TGCAGCGTTGGAATGGGGGCGCGCAGCACAGATACGCAGTATTTT
TRBD2	.	TRBV28	TRBJ2-5	CASSASGQGGAQYF	TGTGCCAGCAGTGCCAGCGGGCAGGGAGGGGCCCAGTACTTC
.	once	TRBV19	TRBJ2-7	CASSIGPGPVYEQYF	TGTGCCAGTAGTATAGGCCCAGGCCCTGTCTACGAGCAGTACTTC
.	.	TRBV2	TRBJ2-1	CASKSGTYNEQFF	TGTGCCAGCAAGAGCGGAACCTACAATGAGCAGTTCTTC
.	.	TRBV27	TRBJ2-7	CASSFIPPEPIYEQYF	TGTGCCAGCAGTTTTATCCCTCCAGAACCCATCTACGAGCAGTACTTC
TRBD1	once	TRBV7-9	TRBJ1-1	CASSPGQVQIPRAFF	TGTGCCAGCAGCCCCGGACAGGTACAAATCCCGAGGGCTTTCTTT
.	.	TRBV28	TRBJ2-1	CASSLPALDSHNEQFF	TGTGCCAGCAGTCTACCGGCCCTAGACAGTCACAATGAGCAGTTCTTC
TRBD1	.	TRBV7-8	TRBJ1-5	CASSLWAPTGTGKDQPQHF	TGTGCCAGCAGCTTATGGGCGCCCACCGGGACAGGGAAAGATCAGCCCCAGCATTTT
.	.	TRBV11-2	TRBJ1-1	CASSLPFVNTEAFF	TGTGCCAGCAGCTTACCGTTTGTGAACACTGAAGCTTTCTTT
TRBD2	.	TRBV14	TRBJ2-7	CASRPTSGRDKGGYEQYF	TGTGCCAGCAGACCGACTAGCGGGAGGGACAAAGGAGGGTACGAGCAGTACTTC
TRBD1	.	TRBV11-3	TRBJ2-1	CASSQRQGADNEQFF	TGTGCCAGCAGCCAGCGACAGGGGGCCGACAATGAGCAGTTCTTC
TRBD2	.	TRBV7-9	TRBJ2-7	CASSSGGAENEQYF	TGTGCCAGCAGCTCGGGGGGGGCGGAGAACGAGCAGTACTTC
.	.	TRBV10-1	TRBJ2-7	CASSEWSGSYEQYF	TGCGCCAGCAGTGAATGGTCCGGCTCCTACGAGCAGTACTTC
TRBD2	.	TRBV2	TRBJ2-1	CASREVAGRDNEQFF	TGTGCCAGCAGGGAGGTAGCGGGGAGGGACAATGAGCAGTTCTTC
TRBD1	.	TRBV11-2	TRBJ2-2	CASRKPGQGLTGELFF	TGTGCCAGCAGAAAACCGGGACAGGGCCTCACCGGGGAGCTGTTTTTT
TRBD1	.	TRBV15	TRBJ1-3	CATSRDWTGAPSGNTIYF	TGTGCCACCAGCAGAGATTGGACAGGGGCACCCTCTGGAAACACCATATATTTT
.	.	TRBV10-3	TRBJ2-1	CAISESVLAESSYNEQFF	TGTGCCATCAGTGAGTCAGTGTTAGCGGAAAGCTCCTACAATGAGCAGTTCTTC
TRBD2	.	TRBV2	TRBJ2-1	CASRPLAGGDNEQFF	TGTGCCAGCAGGCCCCTAGCGGGGGGAGACAATGAGCAGTTCTTC